Below are 27 T cell receptor beta chains sequenced from a single sample in a study of blood T cell repertoires in COVID-19. The data were produced by immunoSEQ multiplex PCR, yet TCRdb's version contains in-frame clones alone and is incomplete. The sample has 100,000 to 150,000 clones; roughly 83% are singletons. Sequencing was done on a sample of peripheral blood. Receptors originate from a man in his forties with active or convalescent COVID-19.

The rearrangement links TRBV4-2 to TRBJ2-7; TRBD1 agrees at 7 bases. The germline V gene encodes CDR1 LGHNA and CDR2 YNFKEQ. This CDR3 region has 13 residues. J lost 1 base, V lost 4 bases, and 1 base had no gene match. CDR3 residues: CASSRGQSYEQYF. The CDR3 DNA sequence: TGTGCCAGCAGCCGGGGACAGTCCTACGAGCAGTACTTC.

The chain recombines TRBV28 with TRBJ2-7; 7 bases align to TRBD2. After removal of 5 bases from V and 7 bases from J, the junction contained 8 bases not matched to a gene. The CDR3 contains 13 residues. The V gene's germline CDR1 is MDHEN and CDR2 SYDVKM. The CDR3 region has the DNA TGTGCCAGCAGTCCCCCAATCGGGAGGGAGCAGTACTTC. This sequence encodes CASSPPIGREQYF.

This clone was counted a single time. The V call is TRBV6-5, the J call TRBJ2-1, with D possibly matching TRBD1 (5 bases). In germline, CDR1 is MNHEY, CDR2 SVGAGI. Trimming shortened V by 2 bases and J by 2 bases, and 10 bases separated the two germline ends. CDR3 length: 15 amino acids. CDR3 residues: CASSYSQGAYNEQFF. Here the CDR3 DNA reads TGTGCCAGCAGTTACAGCCAGGGTGCCTACAATGAGCAGTTCTTC.

V gene TRBV2 combines with J gene TRBJ2-7; 8 nucleotides line up with TRBD1. This CDR3 has 14 amino acids. The germline V gene encodes CDR1 SNHLY and CDR2 FYNNEI. V shed 6 bases and J 4 bases; nucleotides not matched to a gene: 8. The CDR3 loop reads CASRGPTGGYEQYF. The CDR3 DNA reads as TGTGCCAGCAGGGGACCAACAGGGGGGTACGAGCAGTACTTC.

The chain has TRBV11-1 and TRBJ2-1; 10 bases are shared with TRBD2. The CDR3 totals 14 residues. Germline CDR1 SGHAT, CDR2 FQDESV (reference sequence). The junction had 9 bases not matched to a gene; V was cut back by 8 bases and J by 8 bases. CDR3 in DNA: TGTGCCAGCGGCACTAGCGGGAATTCCGATGAGCAGTTCTTC. It yields the protein CASGTSGNSDEQFF.

The V and J genes are TRBV5-1 and TRBJ1-2; 8 bases agree with TRBD1. V was clipped by 4 bases and J by 6 bases; unmatched bases: 8. From germline, CDR1 is SGHRS and CDR2 YFSETQ. This CDR3 has 14 amino acids. The CDR3 DNA sequence: TGCGCCAGCAGCCCAGGGGACAGGAAGGATGGCTACACCTTC. Encoded protein: CASSPGDRKDGYTF. The full variable domain, rest sourced from reference TRBV5-1 and TRBJ1-2, is KAGVTQTPRYLIKTRGQQVTLSCSPISGHRSVSWYQQTPGQGLQFLFEYFSETQRNKGNFPGRFSGRQFSNSRSEMNVSTLELGDSALYLCASSPGDRKDGYTFGSGTRLTVV.

The rearrangement uses TRBV19 and TRBJ2-2; D is unresolved. This CDR3 is built from 16 residues. Germline values: CDR1 LNHDA, CDR2 SQIVND (reference sequence). V was cut by 2 bases and J by 0 bases, with 10 bases left in between. The CDR3 DNA sequence: TGTGCCAGTAGTATACCGCGCGGATCGAACACCGGGGAGCTGTTTTTT. This translates into CASSIPRGSNTGELFF.

V and J are TRBV11-3 and TRBJ2-3; D gene unclear. The V and J ends lost 3 bases and 2 bases respectively, with 6 bases between them. The CDR3 totals 13 residues. Germline V gene lookup returns CDR1 SGHNT and CDR2 YENEEA. CDR3 sequence (DNA): TGTGCCAGCAGCTTGAGATACACAGATACGCAGTATTTT. Its translation is CASSLRYTDTQYF.

CDR3 nucleotide sequence: TGTGCCAGCTCAGGCCCGGGGAAGGGCTATAATGAAAAACTGTTTTTT. Translating gives CASSGPGKGYNEKLFF. This chain links TRBV18 with TRBJ1-4, with unresolved D. The V and J ends lost 5 bases and 4 bases respectively, with 17 bases between them. This CDR3 is built from 16 residues. Germline CDR1 and CDR2: KGHSH and LQKENI.

The chain combines TRBV11-2 with TRBJ2-1; the D gene is possibly TRBD1 (5 bases). In germline, CDR1 is SGHAT, CDR2 FQNNGV. The CDR3 consists of 13 residues. The V and J ends lost 7 bases and 7 bases respectively, with 14 bases between them. The CDR3 protein is CASNIQGFNEQFF. CDR3 DNA sequence: TGTGCCAGCAATATCCAGGGTTTTAATGAGCAGTTCTTC.

The chain has TRBV9 and TRBJ1-5, with 7 bases aligning to TRBD1. Germline values: CDR1 SGDLS, CDR2 YYNGEE. CDR3 length: 13 residues. V lost 7 bases and J lost 7; bases outside the gene matches: 8. CDR3 nucleotides: TGTGCCAGCGGAGGACAGGCGGACCAGCCCCAGCATTTT. Its protein product is CASGGQADQPQHF. Full variable domain (outside the CDR3, taken from reference TRBV9 and TRBJ1-5): DSGVTQTPKHLITATGQRVTLRCSPRSGDLSVYWYQQSLDQGLQFLIQYYNGEERAKGNILERFSAQQFPDLHSELNLSSLELGDSALYFCASGGQADQPQHFGDGTRLSIL.

The genes are TRBV27 and TRBJ2-2; 14 bases match TRBD2. J gave up 7 bases and V 6 bases, and 4 bases lay outside the gene matches. The CDR3 is 15 amino acids. Germline loops: CDR1 MNHEY, CDR2 SMNVEV (reference sequence). The DNA for the CDR3 is TGTGCCAGCAGATGGGGACTAGCGGGGGACGGGGAGCTGTTTTTT. It codes for CASRWGLAGDGELFF.

V usage is TRBV19 and J usage is TRBJ2-1, with a possible D match to TRBD2 (5 bases). V was clipped by 2 bases and J by 8 bases, with 19 bases between them. Germline CDR1 and CDR2: LNHDA and SQIVND (reference sequence). The CDR3 spans 16 residues. CDR3 coding DNA: TGTGCCAGTAGTATATTTCGGGCCGGGATGGGCGATGAGCAGTTCTTC. It codes for CASSIFRAGMGDEQFF.

The chain links TRBV4-1 to TRBJ1-4; 11 bases fit TRBD1. The ends lost 6 bases at V and 2 bases at J; junction bases unmatched: 5. Germline V gives CDR1 MGHRA, CDR2 YSYEKL. The CDR3 is 16 amino acids. The CDR3 sequence is CASSRTGGSTNEKLFF. The CDR3 nucleotides read TGCGCCAGCAGTCGGACAGGGGGCTCCACTAATGAAAAACTGTTTTTT.

The rearrangement links TRBV30 to TRBJ2-5, with 11 nucleotides matching TRBD2. The CDR3 runs 16 residues. Germline trimming cut 0 bases from V and 4 bases from J; bases unmatched to any gene: 7. Per the germline V gene, CDR1 is GTSNPN and CDR2 is SVGIG (reference sequence). The CDR3: CAWSVGSSGRSETQYF. The CDR3 DNA sequence: TGTGCCTGGAGTGTGGGGTCTAGCGGGAGGTCAGAGACCCAGTACTTC. Based on the CDR3 plus reference TRBV30 and TRBJ2-5, the full variable domain is SQTIHQWPATLVQPVGSPLSLECTVEGTSNPNLYWYRQAAGRGLQLLFYSVGIGQISSEVPQNLSASRPQDRQFILSSKKLLLSDSGFYLCAWSVGSSGRSETQYFGPGTRLLVL.

The chain links TRBV6-5 to TRBJ2-7, with D possibly TRBD2 on 6 matching bases. The length of the CDR3 is 15 residues. Per germline, CDR1 MNHEY and CDR2 SVGAGI. The V end lost 8 bases, the J end lost 0 bases, and 17 bases lay between the germline ends. The DNA for the CDR3 is TGTGCCAGCTACTCCGGAGGGCTTAGCTCCTACGAGCAGTACTTC. Protein product: CASYSGGLSSYEQYF.

This chain's CDR3 is CASSPGRGWDRIYGYTF. CDR3 nucleotides: TGTGCCAGCAGCCCAGGACGGGGGTGGGACAGGATCTATGGCTACACCTTC. V is TRBV7-8 and J is TRBJ1-2; 8 bases align to TRBD1. The V and J ends lost 5 bases and 4 bases, in that order; junction bases with no gene match: 15. Germline lookup yields CDR1 SGHVS and CDR2 FQNEAQ. This CDR3 has 17 amino acids.

In its sample, this clone was seen a few times. This chain links TRBV30 with TRBJ1-1, with TRBD1 matching 7 bases. V lost 4 bases, J lost 1 base, and 3 bases stayed unmatched. The CDR3 is 13 residues long. Germline assignment: CDR1 GTSNPN and CDR2 SVGIG (reference sequence). The CDR3 is CAWNRQGNTEAFF. CDR3 coding DNA: TGTGCCTGGAACCGACAGGGGAACACTGAAGCTTTCTTT. Looking up the rest from reference TRBV30 and TRBJ1-1 gives the full variable domain: SQTIHQWPATLVQPVGSPLSLECTVEGTSNPNLYWYRQAAGRGLQLLFYSVGIGQISSEVPQNLSASRPQDRQFILSSKKLLLSDSGFYLCAWNRQGNTEAFFGQGTRLTVV.

The chain joins TRBV28 to TRBJ1-4; no clear D. The CDR3 has 15 residues. The germline V gene encodes CDR1 MDHEN and CDR2 SYDVKM. Between the trimmed V and J ends, which lost 5 bases and 5 bases, there was a span of 15 bases. The CDR3 DNA reads as TGTGCCAGCAGTGTCGCTGTCCCACGGAATGAAAAACTGTTTTTT. Residues: CASSVAVPRNEKLFF.

The chain employs TRBV27 and TRBJ2-3; 9 bases match TRBD2. V shed 4 bases and J 3 bases; nucleotides not matched to a gene: 5. The CDR3 runs to 15 residues. Germline V gene lookup returns CDR1 MNHEY and CDR2 SMNVEV (reference sequence). The chain's CDR3 is CASSSIAGVTDTQYF. For the CDR3, the DNA is TGTGCCAGCAGTTCTATAGCGGGAGTGACAGATACGCAGTATTTT.

The V gene is TRBV5-3, the J gene TRBJ1-1; 8 bases are shared with TRBD1. TRBV5-3 is identified as an open reading frame with a role that is uncertain. This CDR3 is built from 15 residues. Losses at the gene ends were 4 bases for V and 3 bases for J; bases not matched to a gene: 8. Here the CDR3 DNA reads TGTGCCAGAAGCGAAGCGGACAGGGTTGACACTGAAGCTTTCTTT. It is translated as CARSEADRVDTEAFF.

This chain joins TRBV4-3 and TRBJ2-1, with a weak D call TRBD2 (6 bases). The germline V gene encodes CDR1 LGHNA and CDR2 YSLEER. This CDR3 comprises 14 residues. V lost 0 bases and J 9 bases, leaving 12 bases between the germline ends. The CDR3 sequence is CASSQEDGSGEQFF. CDR3 nucleotide sequence: TGCGCCAGCAGCCAAGAAGATGGTAGCGGTGAGCAGTTCTTC.

This clone was seen a few times. V and J are TRBV28 and TRBJ1-3; 8 bases are a match to TRBD1. Trimming at V came to 4 bases and at J to 0 bases, leaving 11 bases not matched to a gene. Germline V gene sequence: CDR1 MDHEN, CDR2 SYDVKM. The CDR3 consists of 18 residues. The CDR3 DNA reads as TGTGCCAGCAGTTCACTCCCGGGACAGGAAAGCTCTGGAAACACCATATATTTT. This encodes CASSSLPGQESSGNTIYF.

Remarks on this clone: This may be a read error, as it is one base from a much larger clone. The gene calls are TRBV3-1 (or the pseudogene TRBV3-2) and TRBJ2-7; D is ambiguous. Trimming took 5 bases from V and 0 from J, leaving 5 bases between them. The CDR3 consists of 12 residues. CDR1 and CDR2 (germline): LGHDT, YNNKEL (reference sequence). The CDR3 protein is CASSSYSYEQYF. The CDR3 nucleotides are TGTGCCAGCAGCTCCTACTCCTACGAGCAGTACTTC.

V is TRBV10-3 and J is TRBJ2-2, with D hard to call. CDR1 is ENHRY and CDR2 is SYGVKD in the germline V gene. Trimming took off 8 bases at V and 3 bases at J, with 7 bases between the two ends. CDR3 size: 12 residues. The CDR3 is CAILPDTGELFF. CDR3 bases: TGTGCCATCCTCCCGGACACCGGGGAGCTGTTTTTT.

This chain uses TRBV5-1 with TRBJ1-6; 10 bases map to TRBD1. There are 15 residues in the CDR3. The V and J ends lost 5 bases and 7 bases, in that order; junction bases with no gene match: 6. Germline V CDR1 and CDR2: SGHRS, YFSETQ. CDR3 residues: CASRGTGQGNSPLHF. DNA of the CDR3: TGCGCCAGCAGAGGGACGGGACAGGGGAATTCACCCCTCCACTTT.

This clone was found many times. This chain links TRBV5-1 with TRBJ2-5; perhaps TRBD2 as D (5 bases). The length of the CDR3 is 17 residues. Germline CDR1 SGHRS, CDR2 YFSETQ. V lost 4 bases to trimming and J lost 5 bases, with 24 bases between them. CDR3 in DNA: TGCGCCAGCAGCCCCTCGAGAGACGGGAAAAGCGCGGAGACCCAGTACTTC. As protein: CASSPSRDGKSAETQYF.